These T cell receptor beta chains were read from a single sample in a study of blood T cell repertoires in COVID-19. Generated by immunoSEQ multiplex PCR, the TCRdb table keeps only in-frame clones and is missing some. The data show about 150,000 clones, 85% to 90% seen once. The source material was peripheral blood. Every receptor here comes from a man aged 55 to 69 with active or convalescent COVID-19. CDR3s include the opening cysteine and the closing phenylalanine or tryptophan. A D gene is named only where the DNA matches it firmly. Size is stated for part of the rows, as once, few or many counts, or as a class when the clone is expanded.

clone size,J gene,V gene,D gene,CDR3 DNA,CDR3 protein
once,TRBJ2-7,TRBV27,TRBD1,TGTGCCAGCAGTTTATTTGTTCGGACAGGGGCGTTAGCGGACACCTACGAGCAGTACTTC,CASSLFVRTGALADTYEQYF
-,TRBJ2-5,TRBV7-2,TRBD1,TGTGCCAGCAGCTCACAGGGGGCTGAGGAGACCCAGTACTTC,CASSSQGAEETQYF
-,TRBJ2-3,TRBV19,TRBD2,TGTGCCTCCCATGGGGCGGGAGGCAGCACAGATACGCAGTATTTT,CASHGAGGSTDTQYF
-,TRBJ1-2,TRBV5-1,-,TGCGCCAGCAGCTTGGATCGCGGGTCGGGGTATGGCTACACCTTC,CASSLDRGSGYGYTF
-,TRBJ1-6,TRBV28,TRBD1,TGTGCCAGCGCGTCACAGGGGGCGCAGGGGAATTCACCCCTCCACTTT,CASASQGAQGNSPLHF
-,TRBJ1-2,TRBV28,TRBD1,TGTGCCAGCAGTATCCTACAGGGGGGTGGCTACACCTTC,CASSILQGGGYTF
-,TRBJ1-6,TRBV5-1,-,TGCGCCAGCAGACAAGACGGAGATAATTCACCCCTCCACTTT,CASRQDGDNSPLHF
-,TRBJ1-3,TRBV5-8,-,TGTGCCAGCAGCTCATCCGGAGTACTGGCTGGAAACACCATATATTTT,CASSSSGVLAGNTIYF
-,TRBJ2-1,TRBV18,-,TGTGCCAGCTCACCAGAGTTGGGGCAAGAGCAGTTCTTC,CASSPELGQEQFF
once,TRBJ2-1,TRBV6-5,TRBD2,TGTGCCAGCAGTTTTAGCGGGGTGGAGCAGTTCTTC,CASSFSGVEQFF
once,TRBJ2-3,TRBV7-3,-,TGTGCCAGCAGCTGGGTGGGCTCCGACACAGATACGCAGTATTTT,CASSWVGSDTDTQYF
-,TRBJ2-5,TRBV10-3,TRBD2,TGTGCCATCAGTGCGTATACTAGCGGGAACCAAGAGACCCAGTACTTC,CAISAYTSGNQETQYF
-,TRBJ2-5,TRBV27,-,TGTGCCAGCAGTTTCCGTAGAGCGGAGACCCAGTACTTC,CASSFRRAETQYF
-,TRBJ2-1,TRBV5-6,-,TGTGCCAGCAGCGGCCAACCGTACGATGAGCAGTTCTTC,CASSGQPYDEQFF
-,TRBJ2-2,TRBV18,-,TGTGCCAGCTCACCAGGCCGGGTGGAGAACACCGGGGAGCTGTTTTTT,CASSPGRVENTGELFF
once,TRBJ2-7,TRBV28,TRBD2,TGTGCCAGCAGTTCCAGCCTGGGGGCGGGGGGGAGCGACGAGCAGTACTTC,CASSSSLGAGGSDEQYF
once,TRBJ1-2,TRBV28,-,TGTGCCAGCAGTTCGGTCTATGGCTACACCTTC,CASSSVYGYTF
-,TRBJ2-7,TRBV5-6,TRBD2,TGTGCCAGCAGCTTCCGGACTAGCGGGGGGAGCGAGCAGTACTTC,CASSFRTSGGSEQYF
-,TRBJ1-5,TRBV6-5,-,TGTGCCAGCAGTCCTGACAGGTCCCGACAGCCCCAGCATTTT,CASSPDRSRQPQHF
-,TRBJ2-3,TRBV7-9,TRBD2,TGTGCCAGCAGCTTGCAGCTGGCGGGGGGGCCCGATACGCAGTATTTT,CASSLQLAGGPDTQYF
-,TRBJ2-1,TRBV6-5,-,TGTGCCAGCAGTTACCAGGGCCCGGTCGGAGGGGAGCAGTTCTTC,CASSYQGPVGGEQFF
-,TRBJ1-1,TRBV3-1/TRBV3-2,TRBD1,TGTGCCAGCAGTCCTGTTCTACCGGGACAGGGGGCTTCTGAAGCTTTCTTT,CASSPVLPGQGASEAFF
-,TRBJ2-2,TRBV10-3,-,TGTGCCATCAGTGAGTTCCGTACCGGGGAGCTGTTTTTT,CAISEFRTGELFF
-,TRBJ2-1,TRBV11-3,-,TGTGCCAGCAGCTTAGGGATCAGCGGATCTTACAATGAGCAGTTCTTC,CASSLGISGSYNEQFF
-,TRBJ1-2,TRBV18,-,TGTGCCAGCTCACGTGGGGGCGCGGGGGATGGCTACACCTTC,CASSRGGAGDGYTF
-,TRBJ2-1,TRBV7-9,TRBD1,TGTGCCAGCAGCTTTGGGACAGGGGTGGGGAATGAGCAGTTCTTC,CASSFGTGVGNEQFF
-,TRBJ1-5,TRBV3-1/TRBV3-2,-,TGTGCCAGCAGCCGTTTTGCGGGGGCAAGGGATCAGCCCCAGCATTTT,CASSRFAGARDQPQHF
-,TRBJ1-6,TRBV11-2,-,TGTGCCAGCAGCTTAAGACAGGAGGTATCTTCACCCCTCCACTTT,CASSLRQEVSSPLHF